These 4 T cell receptor beta chains were all obtained from the same sample, sequenced in a study of T-cell reconstitution after alpha-beta-depleted transplantation in children. Molecular barcoding with unique molecular identifiers was used for the TCRbeta library. TCRdb reanalysed the PCR reads using MiXCR and keeps one entry per CDR3 protein. The sample lists around 500,000 distinct CDR3 sequences, 20% to 25% occurring once. The input for sequencing was PBMCs, mostly from graft donor cells, taken 360 days after TCRalphabeta/CD19-depleted stem cell transplant. The receptor source for this set is a boy under three years old who had a stem cell transplant for acute myeloid leukemia, so the T cells may come from the graft donor.

The genes are TRBV12-3 or TRBV12-4 and TRBJ1-5; perhaps TRBD1 as D (6 bases). V lost 4 bases, J lost 7 bases, and 17 bases lay in between. The CDR3 is 15 residues long. In DNA form, the CDR3 reads TGTGCCAGCAGTTACACAGGGATAGGAGGCCAGCCCCAGCATTTT. Its protein product is CASSYTGIGGQPQHF.

The rearrangement joins TRBV19 to TRBJ1-2, with TRBD1 as a possible D gene (6 bases). Germline V CDR1 and CDR2: LNHDA, SQIVND (reference sequence). The CDR3 is made up of 14 amino acids. V was trimmed by 5 bases and J by 4 bases, leaving 14 bases between them. The chain's CDR3 is CASSGNRASYGYTF. Written as DNA, the CDR3 is TGTGCCAGTAGTGGGAACAGGGCCTCCTATGGCTACACCTTC.

The rearrangement joins TRBV6-5 to TRBJ1-2; D is perhaps TRBD1 (5 bases). CDR3 length: 12 amino acids. V lost 5 bases and J lost 7, with 11 bases in between. Germline lookup yields CDR1 MNHEY and CDR2 SVGAGI. The CDR3 loop reads CASSPPGGGYTF. Written as DNA, the CDR3 is TGTGCCAGCAGTCCTCCGGGGGGTGGCTACACCTTC.

Ten or more counts support this clonotype. The genes are TRBV5-1 and TRBJ1-2; no definite D call. This CDR3 region has 15 residues. V was pared by 2 bases and J by 3 bases, with 14 bases between. Germline loops: CDR1 SGHRS, CDR2 YFSETQ. The CDR3 DNA sequence: TGCGCCAGCAGCTTTCATGCCAGCCCCCACTATGGCTACACCTTC. Its translation: CASSFHASPHYGYTF.